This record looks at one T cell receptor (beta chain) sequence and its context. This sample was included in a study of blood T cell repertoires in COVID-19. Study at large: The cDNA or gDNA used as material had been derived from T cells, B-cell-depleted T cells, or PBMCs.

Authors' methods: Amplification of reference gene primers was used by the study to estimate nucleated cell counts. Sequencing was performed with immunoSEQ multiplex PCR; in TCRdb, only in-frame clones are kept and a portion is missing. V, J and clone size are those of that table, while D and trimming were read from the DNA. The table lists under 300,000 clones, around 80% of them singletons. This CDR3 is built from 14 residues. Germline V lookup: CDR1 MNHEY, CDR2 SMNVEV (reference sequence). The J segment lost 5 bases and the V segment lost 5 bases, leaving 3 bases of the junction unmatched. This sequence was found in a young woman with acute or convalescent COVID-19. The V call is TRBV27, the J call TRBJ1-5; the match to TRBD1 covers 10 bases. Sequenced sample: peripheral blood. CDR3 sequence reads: CASSPDRGDQPQHF. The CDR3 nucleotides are TGTGCCAGCAGTCCGGACAGGGGGGATCAGCCCCAGCATTTT.